Below, 14 T cell receptor beta chains from the same sample are listed, as sequenced in a study of T cell responses to AZD1222 COVID-19 vaccine. The data were produced by immunoSEQ multiplex PCR, yet TCRdb's version contains in-frame clones alone and is incomplete. The data contain 150,000 to 200,000 clones, 85% to 95% of them singletons. Source: peripheral blood, taken on day 0 of AZD1222 vaccination. These receptors originate from an adult in good health.

The chain couples TRBV4-2 to TRBJ1-5; D may be TRBD1 (5 bases). CDR1 LGHNA and CDR2 YNFKEQ come from the germline V gene. V dropped 5 bases and J dropped 6 bases, with 20 bases sitting between them. The CDR3 loop spans 16 amino acids. DNA of the CDR3: TGTGCCAGCAGCTCCCTCTCCGAGGGGATCGCTCAGCCCCAGCATTTT. Protein: CASSSLSEGIAQPQHF.

The rearrangement joins TRBV28 to TRBJ2-2; 12 positions agree with TRBD2. The CDR3 is 18 amino acids. Germline values: CDR1 MDHEN, CDR2 SYDVKM. V was pared by 0 bases and J by 4 bases, with 6 bases of the junction left unmatched. The CDR3 DNA follows: TGTGCCAGCAGTTTATGGGCTAGCGGGGGGGCCGGCACCGGGGAGCTGTTTTTT. Translated, it gives CASSLWASGGAGTGELFF.

This CDR3 is CASSETAGWAYTF. The CDR3 DNA reads TGTGCCAGCAGTGAGACGGCAGGGTGGGCCTACACCTTC. This rearrangement joins TRBV2 to TRBJ1-2; D perhaps matches TRBD1 (5 bases). This CDR3 is 13 amino acids long. V gave up 3 bases and J gave up 10 bases, with 15 bases separating them. The germline gives CDR1 SNHLY, CDR2 FYNNEI.

The chain uses TRBV6-5 and TRBJ1-2, with D possibly TRBD1 on 5 matching bases. The CDR3 runs to 15 residues. V shed 6 bases and J shed 2 bases, with 16 bases lying between them. The V gene's germline CDR1 is MNHEY and CDR2 SVGAGI. CDR3 sequence reads: CASRTLGGRNYGYTF. CDR3 nucleotide sequence: TGTGCCAGCAGGACCCTCGGGGGGAGAAACTATGGCTACACCTTC.

The chain is built from TRBV25-1 and TRBJ1-6; D not certain. Germline loops: CDR1 MGHDK, CDR2 SYGVNS. The V end lost 4 bases, the J end lost 15 bases, and 13 bases lay between the germline ends. This CDR3 comprises 12 residues. The CDR3: CASSGPEENLHF. In DNA, the CDR3 is TGTGCCAGCAGTGGCCCGGAGGAAAACCTCCACTTT.

V is TRBV7-2 and J is TRBJ1-4, with 7 bases fitting TRBD1. With V trimmed by 4 bases and J by 0 bases, 2 bases remained unmatched. Germline V gene sequence: CDR1 SGHTA, CDR2 FQGNSA. The CDR3 is 15 residues long. The CDR3 DNA follows: TGTGCCAGCAGCTCACAGGGGCCAACTAATGAAAAACTGTTTTTT. Translation: CASSSQGPTNEKLFF. The whole variable domain, filled in from reference TRBV7-2 and TRBJ1-4, reads GAGVSQSPSNKVTEKGKDVELRCDPISGHTALYWYRQSLGQGLEFLIYFQGNSAPDKSGLPSDRFSAERTGGSVSTLTIQRTQQEDSAVYLCASSSQGPTNEKLFFGSGTQLSVL.

The DNA for the CDR3 is TGTGCCAGCAGCTTGCAGGGTTCCTATGGCTACACCTTC. Translation: CASSLQGSYGYTF. The J gene is TRBJ1-2, the V gene TRBV5-8; maybe TRBD1 (5 bases). The V end lost 1 base, the J end lost 4 bases, and 8 bases lay between the germline ends. Germline V CDR1 and CDR2: SGHTS, YDEGEE. CDR3 length equals 13 residues.

The gene calls are TRBV4-2 and TRBJ2-1; D is unclear. From germline, CDR1 is LGHNA and CDR2 YNFKEQ. The CDR3 length is 14 residues. Trimming took 2 bases from V and 2 from J, leaving 7 bases between them. The CDR3 loop reads CASSQSRPYNEQFF. DNA for the CDR3: TGTGCCAGCAGCCAATCCAGACCCTACAATGAGCAGTTCTTC.

CDR3: CASTRRGNTEAFF. CDR3 nucleotide sequence: TGTGCCAGCACCAGGAGGGGGAACACTGAAGCTTTCTTT. J is TRBJ1-1 and V is TRBV2; a weak D match, TRBD1 (5 bases). CDR1 SNHLY and CDR2 FYNNEI come from the germline V gene. V lost 7 bases to trimming and J lost 1 base, with 10 bases between them. The CDR3 has 13 amino acids.

The chain uses TRBV18 and TRBJ1-1, with D possibly being TRBD1 (5 bases). This CDR3 contains 16 residues. Germline-derived CDR1 and CDR2 are KGHSH and LQKENI. Trimming cost V 5 bases and J 0 bases, with 16 bases left between them. For the CDR3, the DNA is TGTGCCAGCTCATTCAGCTGGGGGAAGATGAACACTGAAGCTTTCTTT. As protein: CASSFSWGKMNTEAFF.

V usage is TRBV10-3 and J usage is TRBJ2-2, with D hard to call. V lost 3 bases and J lost 6, with 8 bases in between. The CDR3 runs 13 residues. Germline V gene data show CDR1 as ENHRY and CDR2 as SYGVKD. The CDR3, as DNA: TGTGCCATCAGTGATATTGGGGCCGGGGAGCTGTTTTTT. The encoded protein is CAISDIGAGELFF.

In nucleotides, the CDR3 is TGTGCCAGCAGCAGAACCAAAACCTGGGAGGAAAAACTGTTTTTT. Protein: CASSRTKTWEEKLFF. This rearrangement joins TRBV28 to TRBJ1-4; the D is unclear. Germline CDR1 reads MDHEN; CDR2 reads SYDVKM. The V end was cut by 6 bases, the J end by 8 bases, with 19 bases between. This CDR3 has 15 amino acids.

V and J are TRBV30 and TRBJ1-2; TRBD1 agrees at 10 bases. The V gene's germline CDR1 is GTSNPN and CDR2 SVGIG (reference sequence). The CDR3 extends over 14 amino acids. V shed 0 bases and J 7 bases; nucleotides not matched to a gene: 5. CDR3 DNA sequence: TGTGCCTGGAGTGTACTCGACAGGGGGCTTGGCTACACCTTC. This codes for CAWSVLDRGLGYTF.

The V call is TRBV4-1, the J call TRBJ1-3; no firm D call. Deletions cut 6 bases from V and 0 bases from J, with 15 bases between. Germline V CDR1 and CDR2: MGHRA, YSYEKL. CDR3 length: 16 residues. This chain's CDR3 is CASSDAPRDSGNTIYF. As DNA, the CDR3 is TGCGCCAGCAGTGATGCCCCCCGGGACTCTGGAAACACCATATATTTT.